A single sample gave rise to the 22 T cell receptor beta chains below, sequenced in a study of radiation and T cells in renal cell carcinoma. Here immunoSEQ multiplex PCR was the method, and the copy in TCRdb shows in-frame clones only, minus some. The data show some 140,000 clones, around nine tenths seen once. The time point here: baseline pretreatment blood. As to treatment: 15 Gy SBRT to primary tumor, nephrectomy 4 weeks later. Sequencing used blood, obtained from a patient whose treatment included radiotherapy and nephrectomy. Receptor source: a woman aged 50 to 60 with renal cell carcinoma.

The V and J genes are TRBV5-4 and TRBJ1-2, with unresolved D. CDR3 size: 13 residues. Germline CDR1 reads SGHNT; CDR2 reads YYREEE (reference sequence). The germline V and J ends were trimmed by 0 bases and 4 bases, with 7 bases remaining between them. DNA for the CDR3: TGTGCCAGCAGCTTGGACAGTTTCTATGGCTACACCTTC. This sequence encodes CASSLDSFYGYTF.

The chain couples TRBV6-5 to TRBJ1-4; 7 nucleotides align to TRBD1. The length of the CDR3 is 15 residues. J was trimmed by 3 bases and V by 5 bases; bases with no gene match: 6. Germline assignment: CDR1 MNHEY and CDR2 SVGAGI. In nucleotides, the CDR3 is TGTGCCAGCAGTCCGTACAGGGGTGCTAATGAAAAACTGTTTTTT. Its translation is CASSPYRGANEKLFF.

Comments on this clone: Other DNA sequences from this sample encode an identical CDR3 as well. J is TRBJ1-1 and V is TRBV19, with a weak D call TRBD1 (5 bases). Germline V CDR1 and CDR2: LNHDA, SQIVND (reference sequence). V was trimmed by 2 bases and J by 5 bases, leaving 12 bases between them. The CDR3 is 14 residues long. The CDR3 sequence is CASSITGARTEAFF. DNA for the CDR3: TGTGCCAGTAGTATAACCGGGGCCAGGACTGAAGCTTTCTTT.

V is TRBV18 and J is TRBJ2-2; no reliable D call. The CDR3 totals 15 residues. V lost 7 bases to trimming and J lost 3 bases, with 15 bases between them. Germline CDR1 KGHSH, CDR2 LQKENI. The CDR3 DNA reads as TGTGCCAGCTTTTTTGGCCCTGTAGACACCGGGGAGCTGTTTTTT. The encoded protein is CASFFGPVDTGELFF.

The chain recombines TRBV7-3 with TRBJ2-7; D possibly corresponds to TRBD2 (5 bases). Germline lookup yields CDR1 SGHTA and CDR2 FQGTGA. The CDR3 sequence is 13 residues long. V was clipped by 5 bases and J by 2 bases, with 10 bases between them. The CDR3 sequence: CASSPGDAYEQYF. As DNA, the CDR3 is TGTGCCAGCAGCCCCGGGGATGCCTACGAGCAGTACTTC.

This chain uses TRBV11-3 with TRBJ2-7; TRBD1 matches at 10 bases. V gave up 4 bases and J gave up 7 bases; unmatched junction bases: 19. CDR3 size: 18 residues. CDR1 SGHNT and CDR2 YENEEA come from the germline V gene. CDR3 in DNA: TGTGCCAGCAGCTCCCGCCGCCCCGACAGGGGGCTGTCGGGTGAGCAGTACTTC. This translates into CASSSRRPDRGLSGEQYF.

This clone has just one count. For the CDR3, the DNA is TGTGCCAGCAGCGTAGTTGGAGGGGAGGGCGGCCAGTACTTC. It is translated as CASSVVGGEGGQYF. The V call is TRBV9, the J call TRBJ2-5; 7 nucleotides align to TRBD2. V shed 0 bases and J 10 bases; nucleotides not matched to a gene: 9. From germline, CDR1 is SGDLS and CDR2 YYNGEE. This CDR3 is built from 14 residues.

This chain links TRBV29-1 with TRBJ1-6; tentatively, D is TRBD1 (5 bases). Germline CDR1 reads SQVTM; CDR2 reads ANQGSEA. This CDR3 comprises 17 residues. V lost 7 bases and J lost 9, with 28 bases in between. The CDR3: CSARRHPGGTFCSPLHF. The CDR3 DNA follows: TGCAGCGCTCGAAGACATCCGGGAGGGACTTTTTGTTCACCCCTCCACTTT.

This sequence joins TRBV15 and TRBJ2-5; possibly TRBD2 for D (5 bases). The germline V gene has CDR1 LNHNV and CDR2 YYDKDF (reference sequence). Trimming removed 8 bases at V and 5 bases at J, with 15 bases between. The CDR3 is made up of 13 amino acids. The CDR3 protein is CATGLRRKETQYF. In nucleotides, the CDR3 is TGTGCCACCGGCCTAAGGAGGAAGGAGACCCAGTACTTC. Together with reference TRBV15 and TRBJ2-5, the CDR3 gives the full variable domain: DAMVIQNPRYQVTQFGKPVTLSCSQTLNHNVMYWYQQKSSQAPKLLFHYYDKDFNNEADTPDNFQSRRPNTSFCFLDIRSPGLGDTAMYLCATGLRRKETQYFGPGTRLLVL.

The chain links TRBV9 to TRBJ2-5; unclear D gene. Looked up from germline, CDR1 is SGDLS and CDR2 is YYNGEE. Trimming stripped 0 bases from V and 0 bases from J, with 9 bases between. This CDR3 region has 15 residues. The CDR3 reads CASSVGGTDQETQYF. The CDR3 coding sequence is TGTGCCAGCAGCGTAGGAGGAACGGACCAAGAGACCCAGTACTTC.

This clone was recorded only once. The chain couples TRBV6-1 to TRBJ1-2; 9 bases map to TRBD1. Trimming removed 2 bases from V and 3 bases from J; junction bases left unmatched: 4. Germline CDR1 and CDR2: MNHNS and SASEGT. The CDR3 sequence is 15 residues long. The CDR3 DNA reads TGTGCCAGCAGTGAATTTAGACAGGGGGACTATGGCTACACCTTC. This encodes CASSEFRQGDYGYTF.

The chain is built from TRBV11-3 and TRBJ2-3; 7 bases map to TRBD2. This CDR3 is built from 15 residues. The V gene's germline CDR1 is SGHNT and CDR2 YENEEA. Trimming took 3 bases from V and 1 from J; bases not matched to a gene: 4. The CDR3 DNA sequence: TGTGCCAGCAGCTTGGGAACTAGCGGCACAGATACGCAGTATTTT. Protein sequence: CASSLGTSGTDTQYF. Filled out from reference TRBV11-3 and TRBJ2-3, the complete variable domain reads EAGVVQSPRYKIIEKKQPVAFWCNPISGHNTLYWYLQNLGQGPELLIRYENEEAVDDSQLPKDRFSAERLKGVDSTLKIQPAELGDSAVYLCASSLGTSGTDTQYFGPGTRLTVL.

Concerning this clone: Other DNA sequences in the sample encode the same CDR3. V gene TRBV20-1 combines with J gene TRBJ2-3, with D possibly being TRBD1 (5 bases). CDR1 is DFQATT, CDR2 SNEGSKA, per germline (reference sequence). The V gene lost 6 bases and the J gene lost 6 bases, with 10 bases spanning the gap. This CDR3 has 11 residues. CDR3 DNA: TGCAGTGCCAGGGATGGGGATACGCAGTATTTT. This encodes CSARDGDTQYF.

V is TRBV19 and J is TRBJ2-7; possibly TRBD1 for D (5 bases). CDR3 size: 14 residues. Trimming cost V 2 bases and J 4 bases, with 12 bases left between them. Germline assignment: CDR1 LNHDA and CDR2 SQIVND (reference sequence). CDR3 DNA: TGTGCCAGTAGTATAAGGGCAGGGCTGTACGAGCAGTACTTC. Translating gives CASSIRAGLYEQYF.

The rearrangement uses TRBV19 and TRBJ1-1; 7 bases map to TRBD1. This CDR3 has 15 residues. V was pared by 5 bases and J by 3 bases, with 9 bases of the junction left unmatched. Germline CDR1 and CDR2: LNHDA and SQIVND (reference sequence). CDR3 amino acids: CASSSTGWGDTEAFF. The CDR3 nucleotides are TGTGCCAGTAGTTCGACAGGGTGGGGGGACACTGAAGCTTTCTTT.

The chain carries TRBV6-5 and TRBJ2-1; 7 bases fit TRBD1. The CDR3 sequence is 15 residues long. The V gene's germline CDR1 is MNHEY and CDR2 SVGAGI. V dropped 6 bases and J dropped 7; count of bases not matched to a gene: 12. CDR3 region: CASRSTGQVRNEQFF. Written as DNA, the CDR3 is TGTGCCAGCAGATCCACCGGACAGGTGAGGAATGAGCAGTTCTTC.

This sequence joins TRBV18 and TRBJ1-4; D not resolved. The V and J ends lost 0 bases and 6 bases respectively, with 8 bases between them. The CDR3 length is 14 residues. Germline V gives CDR1 KGHSH, CDR2 LQKENI. The CDR3 loop reads CASSPPYTDEKLFF. CDR3 nucleotides: TGTGCCAGCTCACCACCTTACACAGATGAAAAACTGTTTTTT.

The chain combines TRBV15 with TRBJ1-5, with no clear D. Germline loops: CDR1 LNHNV, CDR2 YYDKDF (reference sequence). V dropped 1 base and J dropped 0 bases, with 7 bases sitting between them. This CDR3 comprises 15 residues. Here the CDR3 reads CATSRVLDSNQPQHF. The CDR3 DNA follows: TGTGCCACCAGCAGAGTCCTAGATAGCAATCAGCCCCAGCATTTT.

This chain connects TRBV6-6 to TRBJ1-1; D unresolved. This CDR3 region has 15 residues. The germline V and J ends were trimmed by 3 bases and 0 bases, with 11 bases remaining between them. Germline CDR1 and CDR2: MNHNY and SVGAGI (reference sequence). CDR3 DNA: TGTGCCAGCAGTTATGGGGTATTCATGAACACTGAAGCTTTCTTT. Translating gives CASSYGVFMNTEAFF.

The chain links TRBV4-3 to TRBJ1-2, with D perhaps matching TRBD1 (5 bases). V dropped 0 bases and J dropped 8 bases, with 13 bases sitting between them. The CDR3 consists of 14 residues. CDR1 is LGHNA, CDR2 YSLEER, per germline. In nucleotides, the CDR3 is TGCGCCAGCAGCCAAGAAGTGCAGGGTCAGGGCTACACCTTC. Translating it yields CASSQEVQGQGYTF.

The chain joins TRBV23-1 to TRBJ1-5; 7 bases align to TRBD1. TRBV23-1 qualifies as an ORF whose function is uncertain. J gave up 3 bases and V 0 bases, and 5 bases lay outside the gene matches. The CDR3 is made up of 16 amino acids. The DNA of the CDR3 is TGCGCCAGCAGTCAATCGGGGGACAGCCACAATCAGCCCCAGCATTTT. Protein sequence: CASSQSGDSHNQPQHF.

The chain employs TRBV19 and TRBJ2-7; D might be TRBD1 (6 bases). The CDR3 totals 12 residues. Trimming took off 10 bases at V and 3 bases at J, with 13 bases between the two ends. CDR1 is LNHDA and CDR2 is SQIVND in the germline V gene (reference sequence). CDR3 protein: CAIFTGNYEQYF. The CDR3 bases are TGTGCCATCTTCACAGGGAACTACGAGCAGTACTTC.